Listed here is a single T cell receptor (beta chain). Antigen specificity is unknown. This sample is drawn from a study of Ad26.COV2.S vaccination and SARS-CoV-2 variants. Study conclusions and caveats: The TCR breadth and depth analyses may have understated or missed part of the total T cell responses.

The CDR3 loop spans 16 amino acids. Germline trimming cut 4 bases from V and 9 bases from J; bases unmatched to any gene: 12. Germline V CDR1 and CDR2: SGHTA, FQGTGA. Produced via immunoSEQ multiplex PCR; TCRdb's table is partial and in-frame only. The sample has about 94,000 clones, roughly 84% seen once. The sequences come from peripheral blood, collected after recovery from COVID-19. The chain couples TRBV7-3 to TRBJ1-5; 10 bases are a match to TRBD1. The sequence was collected from a human donor who had recovered from COVID-19. As DNA, the CDR3 is TGTGCCAGCAGCTCCGGACAGGGGGGGGCTCTGGGGCCCCAGCATTTT. Its protein product is CASSSGQGGALGPQHF.